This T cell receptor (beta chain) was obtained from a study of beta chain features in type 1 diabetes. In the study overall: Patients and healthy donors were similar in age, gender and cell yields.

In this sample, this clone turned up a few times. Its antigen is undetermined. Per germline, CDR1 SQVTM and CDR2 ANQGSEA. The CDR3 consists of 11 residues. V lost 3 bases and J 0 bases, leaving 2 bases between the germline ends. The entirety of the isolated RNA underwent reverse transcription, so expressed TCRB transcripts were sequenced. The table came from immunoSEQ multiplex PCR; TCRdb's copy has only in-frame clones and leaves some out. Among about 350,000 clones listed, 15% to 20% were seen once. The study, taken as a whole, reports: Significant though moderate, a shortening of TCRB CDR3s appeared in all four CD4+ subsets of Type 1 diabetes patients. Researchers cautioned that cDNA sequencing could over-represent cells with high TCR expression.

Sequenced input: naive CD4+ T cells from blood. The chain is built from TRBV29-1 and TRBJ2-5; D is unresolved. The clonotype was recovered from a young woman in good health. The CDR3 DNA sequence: TGCAGCGTTGACTACCAAGAGACCCAGTACTTC. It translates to CSVDYQETQYF.